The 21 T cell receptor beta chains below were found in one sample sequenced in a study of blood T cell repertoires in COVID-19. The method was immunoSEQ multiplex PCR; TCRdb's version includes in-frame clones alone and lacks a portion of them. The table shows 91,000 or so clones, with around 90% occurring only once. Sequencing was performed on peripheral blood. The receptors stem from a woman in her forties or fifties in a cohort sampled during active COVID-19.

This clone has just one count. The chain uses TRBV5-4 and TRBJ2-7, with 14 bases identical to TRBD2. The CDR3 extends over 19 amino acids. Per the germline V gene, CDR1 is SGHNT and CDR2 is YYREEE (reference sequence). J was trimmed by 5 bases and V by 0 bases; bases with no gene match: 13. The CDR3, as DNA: TGTGCCAGCAGCTTGGGGTTCCTTGGGACTAGCGGGAGTACGGACGAGCAGTACTTC. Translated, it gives CASSLGFLGTSGSTDEQYF.

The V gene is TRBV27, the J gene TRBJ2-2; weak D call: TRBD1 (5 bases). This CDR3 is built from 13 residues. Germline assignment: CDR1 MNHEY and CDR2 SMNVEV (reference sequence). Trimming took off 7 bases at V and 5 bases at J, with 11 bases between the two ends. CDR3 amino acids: CASNNKGTGELFF. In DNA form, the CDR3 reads TGTGCCAGCAATAATAAGGGGACCGGGGAGCTGTTTTTT.

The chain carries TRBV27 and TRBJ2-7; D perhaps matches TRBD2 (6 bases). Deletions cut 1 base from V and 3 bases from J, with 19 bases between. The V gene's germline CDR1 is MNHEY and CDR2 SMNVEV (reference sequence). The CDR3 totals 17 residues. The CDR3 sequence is CASSLFIVSGRVYEQYF. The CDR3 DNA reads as TGTGCCAGCAGTTTATTTATAGTTAGCGGCCGGGTCTACGAGCAGTACTTC.

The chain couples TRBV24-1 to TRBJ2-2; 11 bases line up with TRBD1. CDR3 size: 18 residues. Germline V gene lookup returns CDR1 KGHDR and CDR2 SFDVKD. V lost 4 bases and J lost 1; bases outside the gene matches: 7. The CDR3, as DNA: TGTGCCACCAGTGACCTCGGGACAGGGGGATTGAACACCGGGGAGCTGTTTTTT. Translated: CATSDLGTGGLNTGELFF.

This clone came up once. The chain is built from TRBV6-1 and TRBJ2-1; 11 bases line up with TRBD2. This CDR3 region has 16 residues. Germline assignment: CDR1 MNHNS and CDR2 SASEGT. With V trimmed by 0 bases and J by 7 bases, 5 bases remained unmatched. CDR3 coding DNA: TGTGCCAGCAGTGAAGCCTTAGCGGGGGGGCGAAATGAGCAGTTCTTC. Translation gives CASSEALAGGRNEQFF.

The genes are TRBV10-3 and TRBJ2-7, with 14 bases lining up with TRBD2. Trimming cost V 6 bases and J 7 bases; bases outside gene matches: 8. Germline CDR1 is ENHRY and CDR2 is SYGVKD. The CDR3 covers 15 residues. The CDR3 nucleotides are TGTGCCATCAGCAAAGGGACTAGCGGGAGAGGAGAGCAGTACTTC. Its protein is CAISKGTSGRGEQYF.

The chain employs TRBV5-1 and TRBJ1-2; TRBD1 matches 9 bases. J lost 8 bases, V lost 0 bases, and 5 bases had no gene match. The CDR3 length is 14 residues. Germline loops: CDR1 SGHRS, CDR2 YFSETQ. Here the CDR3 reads CASSLDRGLSGYTF. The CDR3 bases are TGCGCCAGCAGCTTGGACAGGGGGCTTTCGGGCTACACCTTC.

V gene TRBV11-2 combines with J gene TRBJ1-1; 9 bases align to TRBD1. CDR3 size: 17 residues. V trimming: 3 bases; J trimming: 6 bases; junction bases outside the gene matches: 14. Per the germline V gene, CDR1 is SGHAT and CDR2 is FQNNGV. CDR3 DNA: TGTGCCAGCAGCTTGGATGCCGGGACAGGGAGACTGGCTGAAGCTTTCTTT. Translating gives CASSLDAGTGRLAEAFF.

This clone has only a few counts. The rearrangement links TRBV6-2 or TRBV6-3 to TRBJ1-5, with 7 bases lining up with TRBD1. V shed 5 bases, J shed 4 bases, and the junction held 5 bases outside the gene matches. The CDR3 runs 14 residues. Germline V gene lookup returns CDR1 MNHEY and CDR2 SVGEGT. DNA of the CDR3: TGTGCCAGCAGTAGACAGGGTTTGAATCAGCCCCAGCATTTT. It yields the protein CASSRQGLNQPQHF.

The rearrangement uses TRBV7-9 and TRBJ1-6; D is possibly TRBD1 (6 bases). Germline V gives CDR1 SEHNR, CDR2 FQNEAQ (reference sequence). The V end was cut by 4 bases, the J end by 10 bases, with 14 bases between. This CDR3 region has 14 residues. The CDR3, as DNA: TGTGCCAGCAGCTCACAGGGCGTAAAATCACCCCTCCACTTT. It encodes CASSSQGVKSPLHF. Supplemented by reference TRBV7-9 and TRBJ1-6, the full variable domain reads DTGVSQNPRHKITKRGQNVTFRCDPISEHNRLYWYRQTLGQGPEFLTYFQNEAQLEKSRLLSDRFSAERPKGSFSTLEIQRTEQGDSAMYLCASSSQGVKSPLHFGNGTRLTVT.

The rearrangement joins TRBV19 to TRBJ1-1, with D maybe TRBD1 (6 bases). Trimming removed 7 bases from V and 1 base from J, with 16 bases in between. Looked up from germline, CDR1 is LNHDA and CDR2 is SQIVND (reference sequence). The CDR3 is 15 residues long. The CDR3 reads CASIPWGHQNTEAFF. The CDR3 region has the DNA TGTGCCAGTATCCCTTGGGGACACCAGAACACTGAAGCTTTCTTT.

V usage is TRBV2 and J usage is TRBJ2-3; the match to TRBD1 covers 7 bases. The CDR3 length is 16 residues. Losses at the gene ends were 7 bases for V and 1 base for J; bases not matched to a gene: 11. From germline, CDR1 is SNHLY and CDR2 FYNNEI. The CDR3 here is CASTKRPGQGTDTQYF. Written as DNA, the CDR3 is TGTGCCAGCACCAAAAGGCCTGGACAGGGCACAGATACGCAGTATTTT.

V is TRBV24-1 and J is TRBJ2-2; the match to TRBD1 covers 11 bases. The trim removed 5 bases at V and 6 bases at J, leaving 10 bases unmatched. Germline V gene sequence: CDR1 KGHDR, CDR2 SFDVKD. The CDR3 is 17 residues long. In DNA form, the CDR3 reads TGTGCCACCAGTGGCCCCGGGACAGGGGGAAAAGCCGGGGAGCTGTTTTTT. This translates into CATSGPGTGGKAGELFF.

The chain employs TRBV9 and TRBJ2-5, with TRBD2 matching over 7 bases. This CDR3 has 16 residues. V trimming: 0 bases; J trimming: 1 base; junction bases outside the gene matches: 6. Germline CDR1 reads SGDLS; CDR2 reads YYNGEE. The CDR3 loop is CASSVAGGGFQETQYF. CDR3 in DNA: TGTGCCAGCAGCGTAGCGGGAGGTGGTTTCCAAGAGACCCAGTACTTC.

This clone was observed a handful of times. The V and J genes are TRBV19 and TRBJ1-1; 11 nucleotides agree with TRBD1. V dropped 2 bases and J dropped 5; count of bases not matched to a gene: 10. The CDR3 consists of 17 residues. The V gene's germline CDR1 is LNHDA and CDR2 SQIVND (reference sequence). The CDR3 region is CASSIRGQGVEGTEAFF. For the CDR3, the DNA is TGTGCCAGTAGTATAAGGGGACAGGGGGTAGAAGGGACTGAAGCTTTCTTT.

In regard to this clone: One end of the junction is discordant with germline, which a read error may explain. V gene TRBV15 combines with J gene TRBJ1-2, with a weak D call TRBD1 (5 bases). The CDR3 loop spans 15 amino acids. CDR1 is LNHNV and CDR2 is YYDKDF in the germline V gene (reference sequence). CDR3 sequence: CATSRNNNRFYDYTF. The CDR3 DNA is TGTGCCACCAGCAGAAATAATAACAGGTTCTATGACTACACCTTC.

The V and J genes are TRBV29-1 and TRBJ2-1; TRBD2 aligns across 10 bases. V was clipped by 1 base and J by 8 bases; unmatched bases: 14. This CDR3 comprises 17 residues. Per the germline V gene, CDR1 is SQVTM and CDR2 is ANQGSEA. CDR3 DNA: TGCAGCGTTGAAGGGGGGTCACCGGGACTAGCGCTCTATGAGCAGTTCTTC. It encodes CSVEGGSPGLALYEQFF.

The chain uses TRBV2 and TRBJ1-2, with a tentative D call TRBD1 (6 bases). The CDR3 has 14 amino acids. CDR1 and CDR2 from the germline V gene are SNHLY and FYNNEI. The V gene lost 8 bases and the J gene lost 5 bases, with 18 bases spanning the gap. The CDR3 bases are TGTGCCAGCGGGGGCAGGGTAAAGGATTATGGCTACACCTTC. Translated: CASGGRVKDYGYTF.

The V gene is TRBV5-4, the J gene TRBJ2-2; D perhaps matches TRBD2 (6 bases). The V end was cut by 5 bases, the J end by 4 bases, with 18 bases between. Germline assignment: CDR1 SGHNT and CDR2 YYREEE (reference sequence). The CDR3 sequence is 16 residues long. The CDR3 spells CASRTRGSGFTGELFF. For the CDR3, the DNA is TGTGCCAGCAGAACCCGGGGGAGCGGGTTCACCGGGGAGCTGTTTTTT.

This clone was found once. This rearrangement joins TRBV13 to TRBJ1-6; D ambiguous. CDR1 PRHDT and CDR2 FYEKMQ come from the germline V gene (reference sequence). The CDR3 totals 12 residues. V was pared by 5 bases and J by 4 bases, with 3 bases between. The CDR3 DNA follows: TGTGCCAGCAGCCAGTATAATTCACCCCTCCACTTT. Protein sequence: CASSQYNSPLHF.

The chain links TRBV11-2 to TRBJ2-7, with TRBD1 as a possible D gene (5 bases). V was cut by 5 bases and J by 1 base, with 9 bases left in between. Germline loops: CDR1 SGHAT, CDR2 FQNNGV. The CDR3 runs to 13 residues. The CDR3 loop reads CASSAPGSYEQYF. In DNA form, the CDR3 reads TGTGCCAGCAGCGCCCCAGGGTCCTACGAGCAGTACTTC. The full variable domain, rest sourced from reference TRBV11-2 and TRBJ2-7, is EAGVAQSPRYKIIEKRQSVAFWCNPISGHATLYWYQQILGQGPKLLIQFQNNGVVDDSQLPKDRFSAERLKGVDSTLKIQPAKLEDSAVYLCASSAPGSYEQYFGPGTRLTVT.